This paragraph covers one TCR beta chain sequence. At one end the junction does not follow the germline gene, possibly because of a read error. The CDR3 loop spans 10 amino acids. Germline lookup yields CDR1 LNHDA and CDR2 SQIVND (reference sequence). The sample is drawn from a study of shared clonotypes between healthy human individuals. The table came from immunoSEQ multiplex PCR; TCRdb's copy has only in-frame clones and leaves some out. Of 2 million to 3 million clones listed, over 85% are singletons. What was sequenced was naive CD4+ T cells from PBMCs. Subset noted: CD45RA+ positively selected. The receptor comes from a young man in good health. Some clones in this sample may be carry-over from other donors' samples. The chain has TRBV19 and TRBJ1-1, with D perhaps matching TRBD1 (6 bases). In DNA, the CDR3 is TGTGCCAGTAGGGGGGGGACACTCACTTTT. Translating gives CASRGGTLTF.